This T cell receptor beta chain appears in the sequencing data of a study of human T cells and chemical hapten exposure. As to time point: pre-sensitization, week 0. As to treatment: therapeutic diphenylcyclopropenone sensitization with weekly scalp DPC. The CDR3 runs 11 residues. Germline V gives CDR1 MNHEY, CDR2 SVGEGT. TCRdb itself ran the RACE reads through MiXCR, one entry per CDR3 protein. The sample has some 90,000 distinct CDR3 sequences; 7.5% to 9.5% are singletons. At least ten counts were recorded for this clonotype. The junction differs from germline at one of its ends, possibly a read error.

The TCR sequence derives from a man in his forties or fifties with alopecia areata. Some clones in this sample may be carry-over from other donors' samples. The specimen comprised whole blood, sampled in connection with sensitization to the hapten diphenylcyclopropenone (DPC). The rearrangement links TRBV6-2 or TRBV6-3 to TRBJ1-1; D remains unclear. As DNA, the CDR3 is TGCGCCAGCCGACTGAACACTGAAGCTTTCTTT. Protein sequence: CASRLNTEAFF.